These T cell receptor beta chains were read from a single sample in a study of tissue T cells after allogeneic stem cell transplantation. The table came from immunoSEQ multiplex PCR; TCRdb's copy has only in-frame clones and leaves some out. The data show 2,200 or so clones, with around two thirds seen just once and 15% to 20% held by the top ten. Source: ileal tissue, taken at autopsy. The receptors originated from a male patient over 55 with steroid-refractory graft-versus-host disease after an allogeneic stem cell transplant. T cells may partly derive from the graft donor. CDR3s include the opening cysteine and the closing phenylalanine or tryptophan. A D gene is named only where the DNA matches it firmly. Clone size is given for some rows only: seen once, a few or many times, or a class if the clone is expanded.

>.|TRBV12-3/TRBV12-4|TRBJ1-5|TRBD1
CASSPGQNQPQHF
TGTGCCAGCAGTCCGGGACAGAATCAGCCCCAGCATTTT
>.|TRBV7-8|TRBJ2-2|TRBD2
CASSLERGGAGELFF
TGTGCCAGCAGCTTAGAACGGGGGGGCGCCGGGGAGCTGTTTTTT
>.|TRBV7-2|TRBJ2-5|TRBD2
CASSSDGGGIETQYF
TGTGCCAGCAGCTCCGATGGGGGGGGTATAGAGACCCAGTACTTC
>few|TRBV10-2|TRBJ2-5|.
CASTFDRGETQYF
TGCGCCAGCACCTTCGATCGGGGGGAGACCCAGTACTTC
>few|TRBV6-2/TRBV6-3|TRBJ1-5|.
CASSYSSRVNQPQHF
TGTGCCAGCAGTTACTCGAGCCGGGTCAATCAGCCCCAGCATTTT
>few|TRBV5-4|TRBJ1-5|TRBD1
CASSSDRDQPQHF
TGTGCCAGCAGCTCGGACAGGGATCAGCCCCAGCATTTT
>.|TRBV29-1|TRBJ2-2|.
CSASGRRNTGELFF
TGCAGCGCGTCCGGCCGGCGGAACACCGGGGAGCTGTTTTTT
>few|TRBV12-3/TRBV12-4|TRBJ1-6|.
CASKGLRNSPLHF
TGTGCCAGCAAAGGACTGAGAAATTCACCCCTCCACTTT
>few|TRBV4-2|TRBJ1-5|.
CASRGAANQPQHF
TGTGCCAGCAGAGGGGCTGCCAATCAGCCCCAGCATTTT
>few|TRBV5-4|TRBJ2-5|TRBD2
CASSPRRLAGGQETQYF
TGTGCCAGCAGCCCAAGGAGGCTAGCGGGGGGTCAAGAGACCCAGTACTTC
>.|TRBV19|TRBJ2-5|.
CASGDISFETQYF
TGTGCCAGTGGTGACATTTCGTTCGAGACCCAGTACTTC
>.|TRBV5-6|TRBJ1-5|TRBD1
CASSHTGGASNQPQHF
TGTGCCAGCAGCCATACAGGGGGCGCGAGCAATCAGCCCCAGCATTTT
>.|TRBV5-6|TRBJ1-2|.
CASSLGVLRENYGYTF
TGTGCCAGCAGCTTGGGCGTGTTGAGGGAGAACTATGGCTACACCTTC
>.|TRBV18|TRBJ2-7|.
CASSPGQNHYEQYF
TGTGCCAGCTCACCAGGGCAGAATCACTACGAGCAGTACTTC
>.|TRBV11-2|TRBJ2-2|.
CASSPPTRANTGELFF
TGTGCCAGCAGCCCACCCACCCGGGCTAACACCGGGGAGCTGTTTTTT
>.|TRBV5-5|TRBJ2-1|TRBD1
CASSLAGQPRYNEQFF
TGTGCCAGCAGCTTGGCGGGACAGCCAAGATACAATGAGCAGTTCTTC
>.|TRBV5-1|TRBJ2-7|.
CASSLGHEQYF
TGCGCCAGCAGCTTGGGGCACGAGCAGTACTTC
>.|TRBV7-2|TRBJ2-2|.
CASSGSGLLNTGELFF
TGTGCCAGCAGCGGATCGGGACTCCTCAACACCGGGGAGCTGTTTTTT
>.|TRBV7-9|TRBJ1-5|.
CASSRASVNQPQHF
TGTGCCAGCAGTCGGGCAAGCGTCAATCAGCCCCAGCATTTT
>.|TRBV14|TRBJ2-7|.
CASSQGRPYEQYF
TGTGCCAGCAGCCAAGGACGCCCCTACGAGCAGTACTTC
>few|TRBV7-9|TRBJ2-5|TRBD1
CASSLSGGGGETQYF
TGTGCCAGCAGCTTATCAGGGGGCGGAGGAGAGACCCAGTACTTC
>.|TRBV4-2|TRBJ1-1|.
CASSQVDWREAFF
TGTGCCAGCAGCCAAGTGGACTGGAGGGAAGCTTTCTTT
>.|TRBV18|TRBJ2-5|.
CASSKSQGGVQETQYF
TGTGCCAGCTCTAAGTCCCAGGGCGGGGTACAAGAGACCCAGTACTTC